The rows below give T cell receptor beta chains drawn from one sample of a study of T cell changes during pregnancy in multiple sclerosis. Sequenced by immunoSEQ multiplex PCR; TCRdb stores in-frame clones only, minus some. The sample includes fewer than 65,000 clones, around 93% of them seen just once. Sequencing used CD4+ T cells from peripheral blood mononuclear cells, obtained in the first trimester of pregnancy. The source is a female donor with multiple sclerosis, enrolled in a pregnancy study. Each CDR3 is given with its conserved first and last residue. Each record gives: V gene, D gene, CDR3 length, clone size, J gene, CDR3 protein, CDR3 DNA. D genes are given only for firm matches. Expanded clones are given a class, and other clones once, few, many or no size at all.

V gene: TRBV7-3; D gene: TRBD1; CDR3 length: 13; clone size: -; J gene: TRBJ1-1; CDR3 protein: CASSLTGDTEAFF; CDR3 DNA: TGTGCCAGCAGCTTGACAGGGGACACTGAAGCTTTCTTT
V gene: TRBV19; D gene: -; CDR3 length: 13; clone size: -; J gene: TRBJ1-2; CDR3 protein: CASRDTTNYGYTF; CDR3 DNA: TGTGCCAGTCGGGACACCACTAACTATGGCTACACCTTC
V gene: TRBV4-1; D gene: -; CDR3 length: 16; clone size: -; J gene: TRBJ1-4; CDR3 protein: CASSLLAGVIGEKLFF; CDR3 DNA: TGCGCCAGCAGCCTCCTCGCCGGGGTGATCGGCGAAAAACTGTTTTTT
V gene: TRBV5-4; D gene: TRBD1; CDR3 length: 15; clone size: -; J gene: TRBJ2-2; CDR3 protein: CASSFDRGIAGELFF; CDR3 DNA: TGTGCCAGCAGTTTCGACAGGGGTATCGCCGGGGAGCTGTTTTTT
V gene: TRBV15; D gene: -; CDR3 length: 19; clone size: -; J gene: TRBJ1-6; CDR3 protein: CATSREAPRGSSYNSPLHF; CDR3 DNA: TGTGCCACCAGCAGAGAGGCCCCGCGGGGGTCCTCCTATAATTCACCCCTCCACTTT
V gene: TRBV19; D gene: TRBD1; CDR3 length: 15; clone size: -; J gene: TRBJ2-7; CDR3 protein: CASSIAGGRSPEQYF; CDR3 DNA: TGTGCCAGTAGTATAGCAGGGGGCCGGAGTCCCGAGCAGTACTTC
V gene: TRBV19; D gene: -; CDR3 length: 16; clone size: -; J gene: TRBJ1-2; CDR3 protein: CASSTTELKGVYGYTF; CDR3 DNA: TGTGCCAGTAGTACTACGGAATTGAAAGGGGTCTATGGCTACACCTTC
V gene: TRBV30; D gene: TRBD2; CDR3 length: 14; clone size: -; J gene: TRBJ2-7; CDR3 protein: CAWGSGGETYEQYF; CDR3 DNA: TGTGCCTGGGGTAGCGGGGGGGAAACCTACGAGCAGTACTTC
V gene: TRBV6-5; D gene: -; CDR3 length: 14; clone size: -; J gene: TRBJ1-2; CDR3 protein: CASSYSAGAYGYTF; CDR3 DNA: TGTGCCAGCAGTTACTCGGCAGGGGCCTATGGCTACACCTTC
V gene: TRBV7-9; D gene: TRBD2; CDR3 length: 15; clone size: once; J gene: TRBJ2-1; CDR3 protein: CASTSRTSDYNEQFF; CDR3 DNA: TGTGCCAGCACCTCACGGACTAGCGACTACAATGAGCAGTTCTTC
V gene: TRBV6-5; D gene: TRBD1; CDR3 length: 15; clone size: few; J gene: TRBJ1-4; CDR3 protein: CASKPLRGPGEKLFF; CDR3 DNA: TGTGCCAGCAAACCTCTCAGGGGGCCGGGTGAAAAACTGTTTTTT
V gene: TRBV7-2; D gene: -; CDR3 length: 15; clone size: -; J gene: TRBJ1-5; CDR3 protein: CASSLSGVGNQPQHF; CDR3 DNA: TGTGCCAGCAGCTTATCAGGGGTTGGCAATCAGCCCCAGCATTTT
V gene: TRBV4-2; D gene: TRBD1; CDR3 length: 15; clone size: -; J gene: TRBJ2-3; CDR3 protein: CASSQGDRSTDTQYF; CDR3 DNA: TGTGCCAGCAGCCAAGGGGACAGGAGCACAGATACGCAGTATTTT